A single sample gave rise to the 12 T cell receptor beta chains below, sequenced in a study of early T cells in non-severe SARS-CoV-2 infection. Each CDR3 protein is one row after TCRdb ran MiXCR on the 5' RACE reads. The sample has under 45,000 distinct CDR3 sequences, approximately 7.9% seen once; the top ten hold roughly 12%. Sequences were derived from whole blood, sampled at baseline. These receptor sequences come from an adult who was a healthcare worker with PCR-confirmed SARS-CoV-2 infection or an uninfected control (not recorded which).

This clonotype was found a few times. The rearrangement joins TRBV12-3 or TRBV12-4 to TRBJ2-7, with D uncertain. CDR3 length: 11 residues. V was shortened by 4 bases and J by 3 bases, with 4 bases between the two germline ends. The CDR3 is CASSSGYEQYF. The CDR3 DNA sequence: TGTGCCAGCAGTTCCGGCTACGAGCAGTACTTC.

The J gene is TRBJ2-3, the V gene TRBV5-5, with TRBD2 identical over 9 bases. Germline V lookup: CDR1 SGHKS, CDR2 YYEKEE (reference sequence). This CDR3 has 14 residues. J gave up 6 bases and V 7 bases, and 9 bases lay outside the gene matches. The CDR3 region is CASQTSGSPDTQYF. CDR3 DNA sequence: TGTGCCAGCCAGACTAGCGGATCGCCGGATACGCAGTATTTT.

This clonotype came up many times. The rearrangement joins TRBV5-6 to TRBJ1-6, with TRBD1 as a possible D gene (6 bases). Trimming removed 4 bases from V and 8 bases from J, with 10 bases in between. The CDR3 has 13 amino acids. Germline loops: CDR1 SGHDT, CDR2 YYEEEE. As DNA, the CDR3 is TGTGCCAGCAGCGGGGACAACGATTCACCCCTCCACTTT. Amino acids: CASSGDNDSPLHF.

This clonotype was observed many times. The chain joins TRBV29-1 to TRBJ1-1, with D unresolved. In germline, CDR1 is SQVTM, CDR2 ANQGSEA. The length of the CDR3 is 10 residues. Trimming cost V 7 bases and J 5 bases, with 8 bases left between them. For the CDR3, the DNA is TGCAGCGCATTAGGGACTGAAGCTTTCTTT. Amino acid sequence: CSALGTEAFF.

In its sample, this clonotype was seen many times. CDR3 nucleotides: TGTGCCAGCACCCGGAACTGGGTCATGAACACTGAAGCTTTCTTT. Its protein is CASTRNWVMNTEAFF. The chain couples TRBV2 to TRBJ1-1; D is unclear. With 7 bases removed from V and 0 bases from J, the gap between germline ends came to 15 bases. The CDR3 spans 15 residues. Germline assignment: CDR1 SNHLY and CDR2 FYNNEI.

This clonotype was counted many times. The chain is built from TRBV29-1 and TRBJ2-1, with D maybe TRBD2 (6 bases). V was shortened by 7 bases and J by 6 bases, with 19 bases between the two germline ends. The germline V gene encodes CDR1 SQVTM and CDR2 ANQGSEA. The CDR3 covers 14 residues. This CDR3 reads CSASGLTSVNEQFF. The CDR3, as DNA: TGCAGCGCCAGCGGGTTGACGTCGGTCAATGAGCAGTTCTTC.

At least ten counts were recorded for this clonotype. The chain combines TRBV5-5 with TRBJ1-4; D gene unclear. The V end was cut by 0 bases, the J end by 4 bases, with 4 bases between. Germline values: CDR1 SGHKS, CDR2 YYEKEE (reference sequence). The CDR3 contains 13 residues. The CDR3 nucleotides are TGTGCCAGCAGCTTGGCGATTAATGAAAAACTGTTTTTT. It encodes CASSLAINEKLFF.

This clonotype was detected many times. The gene calls are TRBV5-1 and TRBJ2-1; 11 bases align to TRBD1. V dropped 4 bases and J dropped 9; count of bases not matched to a gene: 6. The length of the CDR3 is 14 residues. Germline CDR1 is SGHRS and CDR2 is YFSETQ. CDR3 sequence: CASSGGTGGGEQFF. As DNA, the CDR3 is TGCGCCAGCAGCGGAGGGACAGGGGGTGGTGAGCAGTTCTTC.

The sample holds a few counts of this clonotype. V gene TRBV20-1 combines with J gene TRBJ1-5; 7 nucleotides agree with TRBD1. The CDR3 is made up of 14 amino acids. CDR1 is DFQATT, CDR2 SNEGSKA, per germline (reference sequence). The trim removed 1 base at V and 6 bases at J, leaving 6 bases unmatched. CDR3 region: CSARGGGAGQPQHF. The CDR3 DNA follows: TGCAGTGCTAGAGGAGGGGGCGCGGGTCAGCCCCAGCATTTT.

The J gene is TRBJ2-5, the V gene TRBV5-1; D is ambiguous. The CDR3 loop spans 11 amino acids. V shed 2 bases and J shed 5 bases, with 4 bases lying between them. Germline CDR1 and CDR2: SGHRS and YFSETQ. The CDR3: CASSFAETQYF. The DNA for the CDR3 is TGCGCCAGCAGCTTCGCCGAGACCCAGTACTTC.

The chain carries TRBV29-1 and TRBJ2-3; tentative D call: TRBD2 (6 bases). CDR3 length equals 14 residues. Trimming cost V 3 bases and J 3 bases, with 13 bases left between them. In germline, CDR1 is SQVTM, CDR2 ANQGSEA. CDR3 sequence reads: CSVDLRESTDTQYF. DNA of the CDR3: TGCAGCGTTGATCTCCGGGAGTCGACAGATACGCAGTATTTT.

This clonotype was detected a few times. The CDR3 spells CASSQEGLAVPGELFF. Written as DNA, the CDR3 is TGCGCCAGCAGCCAAGAGGGACTAGCGGTCCCCGGGGAGCTGTTTTTT. V usage is TRBV4-3 and J usage is TRBJ2-2; the match to TRBD2 covers 11 bases. Germline V lookup: CDR1 LGHNA, CDR2 YSLEER. The CDR3 covers 16 residues. V gave up 0 bases and J gave up 6 bases; unmatched junction bases: 3.